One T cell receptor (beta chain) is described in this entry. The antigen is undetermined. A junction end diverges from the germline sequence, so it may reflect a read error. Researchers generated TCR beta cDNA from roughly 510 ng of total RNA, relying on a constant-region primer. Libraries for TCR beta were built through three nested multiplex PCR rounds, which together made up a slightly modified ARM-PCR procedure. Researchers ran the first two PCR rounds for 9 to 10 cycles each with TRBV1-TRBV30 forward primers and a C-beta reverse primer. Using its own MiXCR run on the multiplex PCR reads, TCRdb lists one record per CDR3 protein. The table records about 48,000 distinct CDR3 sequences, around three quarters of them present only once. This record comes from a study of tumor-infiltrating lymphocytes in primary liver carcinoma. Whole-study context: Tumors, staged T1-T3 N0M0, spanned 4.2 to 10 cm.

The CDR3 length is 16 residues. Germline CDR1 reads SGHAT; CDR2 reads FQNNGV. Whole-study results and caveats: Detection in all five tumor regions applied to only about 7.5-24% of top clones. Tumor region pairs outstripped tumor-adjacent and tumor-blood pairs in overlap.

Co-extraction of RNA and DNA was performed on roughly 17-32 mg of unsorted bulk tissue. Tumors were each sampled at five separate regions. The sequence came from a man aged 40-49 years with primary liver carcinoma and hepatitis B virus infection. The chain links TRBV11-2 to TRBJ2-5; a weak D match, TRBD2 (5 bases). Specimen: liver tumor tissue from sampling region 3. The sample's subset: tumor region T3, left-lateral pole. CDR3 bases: TGTGCAAGCAGATCCCTGGACTCGGCCCACCAAGATACCCAGTACTTC. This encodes CASRSLDSAHQDTQYF.